The 31 T cell receptor beta chains in this list originate from one sample, sequenced in a study of spatial heterogeneity in lung cancer. Study results and caveats: Counts of expanded intratumoral alpha and beta TCRs tracked tumor mutation counts.

As to time point: sample taken at primary tumor resection. Their target antigens are unknown. TCRdb called the 5' RACE reads again in MiXCR, with one record for every CDR3 protein. The repertoire holds some 21,000 distinct CDR3 sequences, with under 7.5% as singletons. Source: lung tumor tissue, taken at surgery. These receptors originate from a male donor with early-stage non-small cell lung cancer.

This clonotype came up many times. Its ends do not fully match the called genes, so a read error is possible. The V call is TRBV12-3 or TRBV12-4, the J call TRBJ2-7, with TRBD2 identical over 8 bases. The CDR3 totals 17 residues. The CDR3, as DNA: TGTGCCAGCAGTTTTCTCCGGGGGGGCGATACCTCCCACGAGCAGTACTTC. Protein sequence: CASSFLRGGDTSHEQYF.

This clonotype was recorded a few times. The chain uses TRBV19 and TRBJ2-1; D gene uncertain. The CDR3 sequence is 11 residues long. The V end was cut by 7 bases, the J end by 8 bases, with 9 bases between. Germline V lookup: CDR1 LNHDA, CDR2 SQIVND (reference sequence). The CDR3 DNA reads TGTGCCAGTATCGGTCCCTATGAGCAGTTCTTC. It translates to CASIGPYEQFF. Drawing the rest from reference TRBV19 and TRBJ2-1, the complete variable domain is DGGITQSPKYLFRKEGQNVTLSCEQNLNHDAMYWYRQDPGQGLRLIYYSQIVNDFQKGDIAEGYSVSREKKESFPLTVTSAQKNPTAFYLCASIGPYEQFFGPGTRLTVL.

This clonotype was seen at least ten times. V gene TRBV5-1 combines with J gene TRBJ1-5; D gene unclear. This CDR3 is built from 13 residues. The germline V and J ends were trimmed by 3 bases and 4 bases, with 8 bases remaining between them. Per the germline V gene, CDR1 is SGHRS and CDR2 is YFSETQ. In DNA form, the CDR3 reads TGCGCCAGCAGCTCTGACCCAAATCAGCCCCAGCATTTT. Translated, it gives CASSSDPNQPQHF.

By its share, this clonotype is medium-sized. The genes are TRBV7-2 and TRBJ2-5; D gene ambiguous. This CDR3 is built from 15 residues. Per germline, CDR1 SGHTA and CDR2 FQGNSA. V was clipped by 1 base and J by 2 bases, with 11 bases between them. The CDR3 coding sequence is TGTGCCAGCAGCTTAGTGGGCAGACAACAAGAGACCCAGTACTTC. Protein sequence: CASSLVGRQQETQYF.

This clonotype was observed at least ten times. The chain is built from TRBV7-2 and TRBJ2-1; possible D gene TRBD2, 6 bases. V was trimmed by 5 bases and J by 0 bases, leaving 14 bases between them. Germline CDR1 and CDR2: SGHTA and FQGNSA. CDR3 length: 16 amino acids. CDR3 sequence (DNA): TGTGCCAGCAGCCCTCCGGGACTTTTCTCCTACAATGAGCAGTTCTTC. Translation: CASSPPGLFSYNEQFF.

This clonotype was observed at least ten times. The chain couples TRBV3-1 to TRBJ1-1; D might be TRBD1 (5 bases). Germline CDR1 LGHDT, CDR2 YNNKEL (reference sequence). The CDR3 extends over 13 amino acids. V lost 4 bases, J lost 6 bases, and 12 bases lay in between. The chain's CDR3 is CASSPGGFAEAFF. CDR3 nucleotide sequence: TGTGCCAGCAGCCCTGGGGGGTTTGCTGAAGCTTTCTTT.

This clonotype was seen ten or more times. V and J are TRBV5-5 and TRBJ1-5; D gene ambiguous. The CDR3 is 15 residues long. Trimming took 0 bases from V and 9 from J, leaving 16 bases between them. Germline V CDR1 and CDR2: SGHKS, YYEKEE (reference sequence). DNA of the CDR3: TGTGCCAGCAGCTTGGCCCCTGCAGGATTTTCGCCCCAGCATTTT. This codes for CASSLAPAGFSPQHF.

This clonotype has ten or more counts. The chain has TRBV13 and TRBJ2-7; 9 nucleotides align to TRBD1. Germline CDR1 and CDR2: PRHDT and FYEKMQ (reference sequence). Losses at the gene ends were 5 bases for V and 7 bases for J; bases not matched to a gene: 9. The CDR3 length is 14 residues. CDR3 coding DNA: TGTGCCAGCAGCACCCAGGGACAGGGTTTGGAGCAGTACTTC. This sequence encodes CASSTQGQGLEQYF.

This clonotype was recorded at least ten times. V usage is TRBV7-2 and J usage is TRBJ1-2; unclear D gene. The CDR3 runs 13 residues. V dropped 3 bases and J dropped 1 base, with 6 bases sitting between them. The germline V gene has CDR1 SGHTA and CDR2 FQGNSA. CDR3 amino acids: CASSFGFNYGYTF. The CDR3 region has the DNA TGTGCCAGCAGCTTCGGATTTAACTATGGCTACACCTTC.

This clonotype was observed many times. The V gene is TRBV28, the J gene TRBJ2-7, with TRBD2 matching over 8 bases. The CDR3 has 14 amino acids. CDR1 MDHEN and CDR2 SYDVKM come from the germline V gene. Losses at the gene ends were 9 bases for V and 4 bases for J; bases not matched to a gene: 11. The CDR3 here is CASQSGTRLYEQYF. CDR3 nucleotides: TGTGCCAGTCAATCCGGGACTAGGCTTTACGAGCAGTACTTC.

CDR3 sequence (DNA): TGTGCCAGCAGCCTGGCCCCGGGACAGGGAAACCATGGCTACACCTTC. This sequence encodes CASSLAPGQGNHGYTF. The chain uses TRBV6-5 and TRBJ1-2; 9 bases line up with TRBD1. This CDR3 region has 16 residues. CDR1 MNHEY and CDR2 SVGAGI come from the germline V gene. V was pared by 6 bases and J by 6 bases, with 14 bases of the junction left unmatched.

This clonotype is medium-sized. The chain combines TRBV11-2 with TRBJ2-6; D gene unclear. Germline assignment: CDR1 SGHAT and CDR2 FQNNGV. Between the trimmed V and J ends, which lost 8 bases and 2 bases, there was a span of 7 bases. The CDR3 sequence is 13 residues long. This CDR3 is CASSGPGANVLTF. In nucleotides, the CDR3 is TGTGCCAGCTCCGGGCCTGGGGCCAACGTCCTGACTTTC. The whole variable domain, remainder taken from reference TRBV11-2 and TRBJ2-6, is EAGVAQSPRYKIIEKRQSVAFWCNPISGHATLYWYQQILGQGPKLLIQFQNNGVVDDSQLPKDRFSAERLKGVDSTLKIQPAKLEDSAVYLCASSGPGANVLTFGAGSRLTVL.

This clonotype was detected many times. The chain joins TRBV12-3 or TRBV12-4 to TRBJ2-5; the match to TRBD1 covers 8 bases. The CDR3 has 15 residues. The ends lost 3 bases at V and 4 bases at J; junction bases unmatched: 7. The CDR3 nucleotides are TGTGCCAGCAGTTTCTTCGGACAGGGAAGAGAGACCCAGTACTTC. Translated, it gives CASSFFGQGRETQYF.

This clonotype was seen a few times. Here the CDR3 reads CASSLRGPSSEQYF. The DNA of the CDR3 is TGTGCCAGCAGCTTACGGGGGCCGTCCAGCGAGCAGTACTTC. The chain links TRBV7-8 to TRBJ2-7; D might be TRBD1 or TRBD2, each matching 6 bases. The CDR3 runs 14 residues. The germline V gene has CDR1 SGHVS and CDR2 FQNEAQ. The germline V and J ends were trimmed by 2 bases and 6 bases, with 14 bases remaining between them.

This clonotype came up many times. The V gene is TRBV4-2, the J gene TRBJ2-6, with 12 bases identical to TRBD2. CDR1 is LGHNA, CDR2 YNFKEQ, per germline. V dropped 0 bases and J dropped 2; count of bases not matched to a gene: 2. This CDR3 has 18 amino acids. The CDR3 protein is CASSQDPSGGAGANVLTF. In DNA, the CDR3 is TGTGCCAGCAGCCAAGACCCTAGCGGGGGGGCTGGGGCCAACGTCCTGACTTTC.

This clonotype was found many times. This chain links TRBV20-1 with TRBJ2-7; D not resolved. CDR3 length: 15 residues. Germline CDR1 is DFQATT and CDR2 is SNEGSKA (reference sequence). V lost 8 bases and J 0 bases, leaving 20 bases between the germline ends. CDR3 loop: CSTTQHRSFSYEQYF. CDR3 sequence (DNA): TGCAGTACCACCCAACATCGGTCCTTCTCCTACGAGCAGTACTTC.

This clonotype was seen at least ten times. V and J are TRBV5-6 and TRBJ1-6, with D possibly TRBD1 on 5 matching bases. The CDR3 loop spans 15 amino acids. V dropped 1 base and J dropped 7 bases, with 12 bases sitting between them. Germline lookup yields CDR1 SGHDT and CDR2 YYEEEE. In nucleotides, the CDR3 is TGTGCCAGCAGCTTGTGGGGGGGACGCAATTCACCCCTCCACTTT. Protein sequence: CASSLWGGRNSPLHF.

This clonotype was seen repeatedly, ten times or more. CDR3 nucleotides: TGTGCCAGCACCCTTGACAGCAACTATGGCTACACCTTC. Translation gives CASTLDSNYGYTF. The chain employs TRBV12-3 or TRBV12-4 and TRBJ1-2, with D possibly TRBD1 on 5 matching bases. The CDR3 totals 13 residues. Deletions cut 7 bases from V and 2 bases from J, with 11 bases between.

V usage is TRBV20-1 and J usage is TRBJ2-2; tentative D call: TRBD1 (8 bases). Germline CDR1 DFQATT, CDR2 SNEGSKA (reference sequence). Trimming cost V 4 bases and J 3 bases, with 15 bases left between them. The CDR3 runs to 15 residues. CDR3 protein: CSAKPQGGDTGELFF. The CDR3 nucleotides read TGCAGTGCTAAGCCACAGGGGGGGGACACCGGGGAGCTGTTTTTT.

In this sample, this clonotype turned up many times. Sequence at one end of the junction differs from germline and may be a read error. This chain uses TRBV7-7 with TRBJ2-7, with 10 bases lining up with TRBD2. Germline assignment: CDR1 SSHAT and CDR2 FNYEAQ (reference sequence). The CDR3 spans 14 residues. The CDR3 region is CASSVGLAASEQYF. In DNA form, the CDR3 reads TGTGCTAGCAGCGTAGGACTAGCGGCGAGCGAGCAGTACTTC.

The table lists this clonotype with many counts. This rearrangement joins TRBV4-2 to TRBJ2-5; 10 nucleotides match TRBD2. The CDR3 spans 16 residues. Germline loops: CDR1 LGHNA, CDR2 YNFKEQ. V shed 4 bases and J 1 base; nucleotides not matched to a gene: 6. Here the CDR3 DNA reads TGTGCCAGCAGCCCGGGGGTAGCGGGGGGCCAAGAGACCCAGTACTTC. It translates to CASSPGVAGGQETQYF.

This clonotype was picked up many times. This chain uses TRBV9 with TRBJ2-6; no definite D call. Germline loops: CDR1 SGDLS, CDR2 YYNGEE. The length of the CDR3 is 16 residues. V was clipped by 0 bases and J by 0 bases, with 7 bases between them. The CDR3 coding sequence is TGTGCCAGCAGCGTAGCTCCGGGCTCTGGGGCCAACGTCCTGACTTTC. It yields the protein CASSVAPGSGANVLTF.

The chain joins TRBV13 to TRBJ1-2; D remains unclear. Deletions cut 2 bases from V and 4 bases from J, with 11 bases between. Germline CDR1 reads PRHDT; CDR2 reads FYEKMQ (reference sequence). This CDR3 comprises 14 residues. The CDR3 here is CASSLSAASYGYTF. In nucleotides, the CDR3 is TGTGCCAGCAGCTTAAGTGCGGCCAGCTATGGCTACACCTTC.

This clonotype was recorded many times. The rearrangement uses TRBV28 and TRBJ2-1, with TRBD1 as a possible D gene (6 bases). V shed 5 bases and J shed 0 bases, with 17 bases lying between them. Germline-derived CDR1 and CDR2 are MDHEN and SYDVKM. CDR3 size: 17 residues. In DNA form, the CDR3 reads TGTGCCAGCAGTCCAGGGGCAGGCTTAAGCTCCTACAATGAGCAGTTCTTC. This translates into CASSPGAGLSSYNEQFF.

This clonotype was observed a handful of times. The chain has TRBV19 and TRBJ2-1; the D gene is possibly TRBD2 (7 bases). With 6 bases removed from V and 2 bases from J, the gap between germline ends came to 11 bases. CDR3 length equals 14 residues. CDR1 is LNHDA and CDR2 is SQIVND in the germline V gene (reference sequence). In DNA form, the CDR3 reads TGTGCCAGTAGAGGGGGGGAACCCTACAATGAGCAGTTCTTC. Translation gives CASRGGEPYNEQFF.

This clonotype was counted many times. The chain couples TRBV5-8 to TRBJ1-1; D may be TRBD1 (6 bases). Germline CDR1 and CDR2: SGHTS and YDEGEE. This CDR3 is built from 14 residues. The V end lost 4 bases, the J end lost 5 bases, and 15 bases lay between the germline ends. This CDR3 is CASSRNRARTEAFF. CDR3 DNA sequence: TGTGCCAGCAGCAGGAACAGGGCAAGGACTGAAGCTTTCTTT.

This clonotype has a count of ten or more. The V call is TRBV7-3, the J call TRBJ1-1, with TRBD1 matching over 7 bases. Trimming cost V 5 bases and J 5 bases; bases outside gene matches: 5. The CDR3 totals 13 residues. Germline lookup yields CDR1 SGHTA and CDR2 FQGTGA. CDR3 sequence reads: CASSVTGETEAFF. The CDR3 DNA is TGTGCCAGCAGCGTTACAGGGGAGACTGAAGCTTTCTTT.

This clonotype was observed many times. The rearrangement links TRBV28 to TRBJ2-7; D unresolved. The CDR3 length is 15 residues. CDR1 and CDR2 (germline): MDHEN, SYDVKM. The germline V and J ends were trimmed by 6 bases and 1 base, with 16 bases remaining between them. The CDR3 region has the DNA TGTGCCAGCAGCCTCCGCAGTCGATTTTCCTACGAGCAGTACTTC. Its translation is CASSLRSRFSYEQYF.

In its sample, this clonotype was seen many times. The J gene is TRBJ2-3, the V gene TRBV28; 10 bases agree with TRBD1. Germline V gives CDR1 MDHEN, CDR2 SYDVKM. Trimming removed 6 bases from V and 0 bases from J; junction bases left unmatched: 3. The CDR3 sequence is 15 residues long. CDR3 in DNA: TGTGCCAGCAGCCGGGACAGGGGTAGCACAGATACGCAGTATTTT. This gives the protein CASSRDRGSTDTQYF.

This chain uses TRBV28 with TRBJ1-2; TRBD1 matches at 8 bases. Losses at the gene ends were 10 bases for V and 5 bases for J; bases not matched to a gene: 18. This CDR3 contains 16 residues. Germline V gives CDR1 MDHEN, CDR2 SYDVKM. Here the CDR3 reads CATKTIRTGPNYGYTF. CDR3 in DNA: TGTGCCACCAAAACGATCAGGACAGGGCCAAATTATGGCTACACCTTC.

Many counts were recorded for this clonotype. V usage is TRBV28 and J usage is TRBJ1-6; D ambiguous. Trimming took off 1 base at V and 7 bases at J, with 8 bases between the two ends. CDR3 size: 14 residues. In germline, CDR1 is MDHEN, CDR2 SYDVKM. The CDR3 sequence: CASSLLTENSPLHF. CDR3 DNA sequence: TGTGCCAGCAGTTTATTGACGGAGAATTCACCCCTCCACTTT.